These 22 T cell receptor beta chains originate from one sample sequenced in a study of vaccination and CD4 T cells after COVID-19. As for treatment: approximately 11-day PBMC culture with coronavirus spike peptide pools or control peptides (ViraFEST assay). An Oncomine TCR Beta short-read assay was used to sequence the DNA from cultured CD4+ T cells. TCRdb processed the PCR reads anew with MiXCR; each CDR3 protein has one entry. The sample has 13,000 to 15,000 distinct CDR3 sequences; under 30% are singletons. These receptors have no identified antigens. The sequenced material came from cultured CD4+ T cells from blood. These receptors all come from a human donor with COVID-19.

This clonotype was seen a handful of times. V is TRBV5-4 and J is TRBJ1-1; TRBD1 matches at 7 bases. There are 15 residues in the CDR3. Germline V gives CDR1 SGHNT, CDR2 YYREEE (reference sequence). Trimming took 4 bases from V and 4 from J; bases not matched to a gene: 10. This chain's CDR3 is CASSTEGSGGTEAFF. The CDR3 DNA is TGTGCCAGCAGCACCGAGGGGTCAGGGGGCACTGAAGCTTTCTTT.

This clonotype was seen only a few times. The rearrangement links TRBV6-1 to TRBJ1-3; unclear D gene. The CDR3 totals 13 residues. Trimming cost V 4 bases and J 4 bases, with 8 bases left between them. Germline V gene data show CDR1 as MNHNS and CDR2 as SASEGT. CDR3 region: CASSATEGNTIYF. The CDR3, as DNA: TGTGCCAGCAGTGCCACAGAAGGAAACACCATATATTTT.

This clonotype has only a few counts. The chain recombines TRBV20-1 with TRBJ1-3; D is undetermined. Germline V CDR1 and CDR2: DFQATT, SNEGSKA (reference sequence). The ends were cut back, 8 bases at V and 0 bases at J, with 11 bases in the middle. This CDR3 region has 13 residues. CDR3 protein: CSLLRDSGNTIYF. In DNA form, the CDR3 reads TGCAGTCTCCTCCGGGACTCTGGAAACACCATATATTTT.

The V gene is TRBV6-1, the J gene TRBJ1-6; 8 bases line up with TRBD1. Germline loops: CDR1 MNHNS, CDR2 SASEGT. V gave up 4 bases and J gave up 4 bases; unmatched junction bases: 15. CDR3 length: 19 amino acids. CDR3 nucleotide sequence: TGTGCCAGCAGTGTCGCTGTTGGGACAGGAAATTTTTATAATTCACCCCTCCACTTT. Protein sequence: CASSVAVGTGNFYNSPLHF.

About this clonotype itself: Mismatch with germline at one junction end may stem from a read error. The DNA of the CDR3 is TGCAGTGCCAGAGAAAGGCGTCAGGGAATAAATGGCTACACCTTC. Encoded protein: CSARERRQGINGYTF. This rearrangement joins TRBV20-1 to TRBJ1-2; possibly TRBD1 for D (5 bases). In germline, CDR1 is DFQATT, CDR2 SNEGSKA (reference sequence). CDR3 length equals 15 residues.

The V and J genes are TRBV20-1 and TRBJ1-2; 8 bases match TRBD1. Germline-derived CDR1 and CDR2 are DFQATT and SNEGSKA (reference sequence). The CDR3 length is 13 residues. The CDR3 DNA sequence: TGCAGCGCGAAGACAGGGGTAAACTATGGCTACACCTTC. Protein product: CSAKTGVNYGYTF.

The V call is TRBV7-9, the J call TRBJ1-3; no clear D gene. The CDR3 runs 12 residues. CDR1 is SEHNR, CDR2 FQNEAQ, per germline (reference sequence). V was cut by 1 base and J by 7 bases, with 5 bases left in between. This CDR3 reads CASSLVLNTIYF. CDR3 DNA: TGTGCCAGCAGCTTAGTACTGAACACCATATATTTT.

There are a few counts of this clonotype. The chain employs TRBV11-3 and TRBJ1-1; D possibly corresponds to TRBD1 (6 bases). V shed 5 bases and J shed 1 base, with 8 bases lying between them. The CDR3 contains 13 residues. Germline V lookup: CDR1 SGHNT, CDR2 YENEEA. This CDR3 is CASSLGGNTEAFF. The CDR3 DNA is TGTGCCAGCAGCCTAGGGGGGAACACTGAAGCTTTCTTT.

By share of the sample, this clonotype is medium-sized. The genes are TRBV6-1 and TRBJ2-3, with D perhaps matching TRBD2 (7 bases). The CDR3 has 16 residues. Germline V CDR1 and CDR2: MNHNS, SASEGT. Trimming stripped 5 bases from V and 2 bases from J, with 17 bases between. For the CDR3, the DNA is TGTGCCAGCAGTCAGCGTACGGCGGGGGCCACAGATACGCAGTATTTT. Encoded protein: CASSQRTAGATDTQYF.

V usage is TRBV27 and J usage is TRBJ2-1; TRBD2 might be the D (5 bases). The CDR3 is made up of 16 amino acids. The germline CDR1 and CDR2 sequences are MNHEY and SMNVEV (reference sequence). With 6 bases removed from V and 4 bases from J, the gap between germline ends came to 19 bases. The CDR3 DNA reads as TGTGCCAGCAGACCCGCCGGCGGGCGGACTTACAATGAGCAGTTCTTC. This translates into CASRPAGGRTYNEQFF.

The gene calls are TRBV5-3 and TRBJ2-7; 11 positions match TRBD1. TRBV5-3 is filed as an ORF, its function uncertain. The CDR3 is 15 amino acids. J gave up 5 bases and V 8 bases, and 12 bases lay outside the gene matches. The CDR3 DNA reads TGTGCCAGCAGCCAGAGCGGGACAGGGGGTCACGAGCAGTACTTC. This gives the protein CASSQSGTGGHEQYF.

This clonotype was seen only a few times. The chain uses TRBV19 and TRBJ1-6, with 9 nucleotides matching TRBD1. V lost 6 bases to trimming and J lost 8 bases; unmatched junction nucleotides: 17. The CDR3 is made up of 18 amino acids. Germline assignment: CDR1 LNHDA and CDR2 SQIVND (reference sequence). As DNA, the CDR3 is TGTGCCAGTAGCCTCGCCCTCGACACGGACAGGGGTTATTCACCCCTCCACTTT. Protein sequence: CASSLALDTDRGYSPLHF. The full variable domain, with the rest looked up from reference TRBV19 and TRBJ1-6, is DGGITQSPKYLFRKEGQNVTLSCEQNLNHDAMYWYRQDPGQGLRLIYYSQIVNDFQKGDIAEGYSVSREKKESFPLTVTSAQKNPTAFYLCASSLALDTDRGYSPLHFGNGTRLTVT.

This clonotype was seen a handful of times. V gene TRBV2 combines with J gene TRBJ1-5; D gene ambiguous. CDR3 length: 11 residues. CDR1 SNHLY and CDR2 FYNNEI come from the germline V gene. V lost 3 bases to trimming and J lost 5 bases, with 2 bases between them. The CDR3, as DNA: TGTGCCAGCAGTGATGATCAGCCCCAGCATTTT. Amino acids: CASSDDQPQHF.

The chain is built from TRBV20-1 and TRBJ2-7; possibly TRBD2 for D (6 bases). The germline V gene encodes CDR1 DFQATT and CDR2 SNEGSKA (reference sequence). V shed 3 bases and J shed 5 bases, with 17 bases lying between them. CDR3 length: 14 amino acids. The chain's CDR3 is CSASYGGGFDEQYF. The CDR3 DNA is TGCAGTGCTAGTTACGGGGGAGGATTCGACGAGCAGTACTTC.

The table lists this clonotype with a few counts. J is TRBJ2-5 and V is TRBV6-2 or TRBV6-3; 7 nucleotides match TRBD2. The V and J ends lost 10 bases and 0 bases, in that order; junction bases with no gene match: 8. CDR1 MNHEY and CDR2 SVGEGT come from the germline V gene. The CDR3 contains 14 residues. The chain's CDR3 is CATANGGNQETQYF. In DNA form, the CDR3 reads TGTGCCACCGCAAACGGGGGGAACCAAGAGACCCAGTACTTC.

A few counts support this clonotype. This sequence joins TRBV20-1 and TRBJ1-2; 9 bases line up with TRBD1. This CDR3 spans 13 amino acids. Trimming cost V 5 bases and J 4 bases; bases outside gene matches: 5. CDR1 DFQATT and CDR2 SNEGSKA come from the germline V gene (reference sequence). CDR3 bases: TGCAGTGCTGGGGGACAGGGAGGCTATGGCTACACCTTC. Encoded protein: CSAGGQGGYGYTF.

The genes are TRBV28 and TRBJ1-5, with a tentative D call TRBD1 (6 bases). The CDR3 extends over 13 amino acids. Per germline, CDR1 MDHEN and CDR2 SYDVKM. V lost 8 bases and J lost 5, with 13 bases in between. In DNA form, the CDR3 reads TGTGCCAGCTGGCCACAGGGCGATCAGCCCCAGCATTTT. This translates into CASWPQGDQPQHF.

This chain connects TRBV25-1 to TRBJ2-5; unclear D gene. V lost 2 bases and J lost 4, with 11 bases in between. Germline V CDR1 and CDR2: MGHDK, SYGVNS. CDR3 size: 14 residues. In DNA form, the CDR3 reads TGTGCCAGCAGTGAAATCGTTGGTCCAGAGACCCAGTACTTC. Amino acids: CASSEIVGPETQYF. Complete variable domain (other parts from reference TRBV25-1 and TRBJ2-5): EADIYQTPRYLVIGTGKKITLECSQTMGHDKMYWYQQDPGMELHLIHYSYGVNSTEKGDLSSESTVSRIRTEHFPLTLESARPSHTSQYLCASSEIVGPETQYFGPGTRLLVL.

The chain links TRBV7-9 to TRBJ1-2, with 10 positions matching TRBD1. This CDR3 is built from 15 residues. Losses at the gene ends were 5 bases for V and 6 bases for J; bases not matched to a gene: 9. CDR1 and CDR2 (germline): SEHNR, FQNEAQ (reference sequence). The CDR3 here is CASSQMGQGTNGYTF. The CDR3, as DNA: TGTGCCAGCAGCCAGATGGGACAGGGGACCAATGGCTACACCTTC.

The V and J genes are TRBV20-1 and TRBJ2-3; a weak D match, TRBD1 (5 bases). The CDR3 consists of 15 residues. Germline CDR1 DFQATT, CDR2 SNEGSKA (reference sequence). V lost 3 bases to trimming and J lost 5 bases, with 18 bases between them. The DNA of the CDR3 is TGCAGTGCTAGCGGCTTAGGGCAGGGAAAAGATACGCAGTATTTT. Protein product: CSASGLGQGKDTQYF.

The genes are TRBV6-1 and TRBJ2-7; D perhaps matches TRBD2 (5 bases). Deletions cut 4 bases from V and 8 bases from J, with 21 bases between. CDR3 length: 15 amino acids. Germline lookup yields CDR1 MNHNS and CDR2 SASEGT. CDR3 region: CASSVTRGDDTQQYF. The CDR3 coding sequence is TGTGCCAGCAGTGTTACTCGGGGAGATGATACGCAGCAGTACTTC.

This clonotype occurred a few times. The chain employs TRBV7-9 and TRBJ1-2; 8 nucleotides align to TRBD1. With 5 bases clipped from V and 4 bases from J, the junction kept 3 bases outside the gene matches. CDR1 is SEHNR, CDR2 FQNEAQ, per germline (reference sequence). This CDR3 is built from 13 residues. For the CDR3, the DNA is TGTGCCAGCAGCACGACAGGGGTCTATGGCTACACCTTC. Its translation is CASSTTGVYGYTF. The full variable domain, rest sourced from reference TRBV7-9 and TRBJ1-2, is DTGVSQNPRHKITKRGQNVTFRCDPISEHNRLYWYRQTLGQGPEFLTYFQNEAQLEKSRLLSDRFSAERPKGSFSTLEIQRTEQGDSAMYLCASSTTGVYGYTFGSGTRLTVV.